This TCR beta chain was sequenced for a study of response to subunit inactivated influenza vaccine. TCRdb independently ran MiXCR on the RT-PCR reads; one entry per CDR3 protein. Of 300,000 to 350,000 distinct CDR3 sequences listed, 22% are singletons. The CDR3 runs 14 residues. CDR1 is DFQATT and CDR2 is SNEGSKA in the germline V gene (reference sequence). The V end lost 2 bases, the J end lost 0 bases, and 10 bases lay between the germline ends. Study outcomes and limitations: Each seasonal influenza vaccination recruits few new T cells, the authors suggested.

Comment on this clonotype: As yet, its antigen is unknown.

This receptor was taken from a man between 45 and 75 years old who received an inactivated influenza vaccine. This chain joins TRBV20-1 and TRBJ1-1; the D is unclear. The specimen was PBMCs from blood, collected about 20 months after vaccination. CDR3 sequence reads: CSARPGHMNTEAFF. The CDR3, as DNA: TGCAGTGCTAGACCGGGTCATATGAACACTGAAGCTTTCTTT.